This TCR beta chain was sequenced during a study of Graves' ophthalmopathy and Graves' hyperthyroidism. Across the whole study: Peripheral blood sampling preceded any treatment and occurred at initial diagnosis. Study-wide results and caveats: From stable hyperthyroidism, ophthalmopathy was separated by a 13-signature model with 85% to 90% sensitivity and roughly 81% specificity. The model predicted progression of ophthalmopathy with a sensitivity of more than 60%, and its specificity was 72.22%.

RNA transcripts provided the template for amplifying TCR beta CDR3 regions. HTBI primers served in a first-round RT-PCR, which a second-round multiplex PCR followed. MiXCR was run by TCRdb on the multiplex PCR reads, yielding one entry per CDR3 protein. Of about 740,000 distinct CDR3 sequences in the sample, 35% to 50% were seen once. This clonotype has ten or more counts. What it binds is unknown. The CDR3 runs 13 residues. The J segment lost 4 bases and the V segment lost 3 bases, leaving 4 bases of the junction unmatched. Germline CDR1 is SGDLS and CDR2 is YYNGEE. The authors used Ficoll-Paque density gradient centrifugation to separate PBMCs. The input was more than 7.5 ml of fresh peripheral blood.

Sequenced: peripheral blood. This receptor was identified in an adult man with Graves' ophthalmopathy. The chain uses TRBV9 and TRBJ2-7; TRBD1 aligns across 7 bases. CDR3 DNA sequence: TGTGCCAGCAGCGCCAGACAGGGTTACGAGCAGTACTTC. Its protein is CASSARQGYEQYF.